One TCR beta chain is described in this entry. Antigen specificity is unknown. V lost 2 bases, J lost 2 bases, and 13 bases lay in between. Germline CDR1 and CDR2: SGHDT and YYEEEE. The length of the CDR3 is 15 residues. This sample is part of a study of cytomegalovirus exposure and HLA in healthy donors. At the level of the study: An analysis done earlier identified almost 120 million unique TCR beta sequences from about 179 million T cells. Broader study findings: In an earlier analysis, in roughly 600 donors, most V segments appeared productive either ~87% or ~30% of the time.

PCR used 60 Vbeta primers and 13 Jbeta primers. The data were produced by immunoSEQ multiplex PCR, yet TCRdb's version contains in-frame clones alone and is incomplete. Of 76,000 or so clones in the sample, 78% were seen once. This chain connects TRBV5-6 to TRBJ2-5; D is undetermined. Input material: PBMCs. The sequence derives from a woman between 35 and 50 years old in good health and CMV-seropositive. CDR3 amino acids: CASSFMSIEQETQYF. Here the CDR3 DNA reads TGTGCCAGCAGCTTCATGAGTATAGAACAAGAGACCCAGTACTTC.